The source of this T cell receptor (beta chain) is a study of T cell changes during pregnancy in multiple sclerosis. Germline assignment: CDR1 SGHRS and CDR2 YFSETQ. The CDR3 is 20 amino acids. Trimming cost V 3 bases and J 4 bases; bases outside gene matches: 15. Only in-frame clones appear in the TCRdb table, and some are missing; sequencing was by immunoSEQ multiplex PCR. The data hold tens of thousands of clones, with over 85% observed a single time. The chain has TRBV5-1 and TRBJ2-2; TRBD2 matches 13 bases. Specimen: peripheral blood, collected in the second trimester of pregnancy. The receptor was derived from a female donor with multiple sclerosis, enrolled in a pregnancy study. The CDR3 loop is CASSSPPRTSGSSRTGELFF. As DNA, the CDR3 is TGCGCCAGCAGCTCCCCCCCAAGGACTAGCGGGAGTTCTCGCACCGGGGAGCTGTTTTTT.